In this sample, the clone carrying this T cell receptor (beta chain) turned up many times. Its specificity is not known. These data belong to a study of T cells in Graves' hyperthyroidism and ophthalmopathy. Study results and caveats: Ophthalmopathy onset followed model prediction by a median around six months. From stable hyperthyroidism, ophthalmopathy was separated by a 13 V-J model.

This CDR3 contains 14 residues. Germline CDR1 reads DFQATT; CDR2 reads SNEGSKA (reference sequence). The junction had 7 bases not matched to a gene; V was cut back by 3 bases and J by 5 bases. RNA transcripts provided the source from which TCR beta CDR3 regions were amplified. RT-PCR in the first round (using the HTBI primer set) targeted the TCR CDR3. TCRdb re-derived calls from the multiplex PCR reads in MiXCR, one entry per CDR3 protein. The sample has about 640,000 distinct CDR3 sequences; less than 25% are singletons. Sequenced material: blood. This sequence was found in a man aged 30 to 39 with Graves' ophthalmopathy. The J gene is TRBJ1-5, the V gene TRBV20-1, with 7 positions matching TRBD1. The CDR3 loop reads CSARGTAKDQPQHF. Written as DNA, the CDR3 is TGCAGTGCTAGGGGGACAGCTAAGGATCAGCCCCAGCATTTT.